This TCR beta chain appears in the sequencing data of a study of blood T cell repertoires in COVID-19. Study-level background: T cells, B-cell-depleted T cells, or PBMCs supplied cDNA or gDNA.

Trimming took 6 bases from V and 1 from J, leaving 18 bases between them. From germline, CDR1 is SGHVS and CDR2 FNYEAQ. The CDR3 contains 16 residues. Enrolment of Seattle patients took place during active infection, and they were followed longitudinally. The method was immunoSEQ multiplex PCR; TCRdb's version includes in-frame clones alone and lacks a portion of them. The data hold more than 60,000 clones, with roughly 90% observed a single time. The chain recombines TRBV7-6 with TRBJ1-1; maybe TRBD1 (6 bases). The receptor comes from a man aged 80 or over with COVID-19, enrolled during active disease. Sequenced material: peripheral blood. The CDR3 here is CASSWGAGTSNTEAFF. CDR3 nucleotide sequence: TGTGCCAGCAGTTGGGGAGCCGGGACATCGAACACTGAAGCTTTCTTT.